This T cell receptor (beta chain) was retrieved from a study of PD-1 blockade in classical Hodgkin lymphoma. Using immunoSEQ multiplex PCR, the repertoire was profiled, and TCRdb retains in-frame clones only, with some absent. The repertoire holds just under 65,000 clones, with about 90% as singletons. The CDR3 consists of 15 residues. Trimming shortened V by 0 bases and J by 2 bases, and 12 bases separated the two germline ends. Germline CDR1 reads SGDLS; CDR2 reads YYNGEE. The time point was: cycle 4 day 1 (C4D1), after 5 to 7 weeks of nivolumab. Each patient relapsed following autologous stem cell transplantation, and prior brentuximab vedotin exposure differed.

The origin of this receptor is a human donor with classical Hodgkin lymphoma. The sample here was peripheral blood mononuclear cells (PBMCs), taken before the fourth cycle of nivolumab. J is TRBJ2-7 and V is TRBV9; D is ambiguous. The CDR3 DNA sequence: TGTGCCAGCAGCGTAGGACGGAGAACTACCTACGAGCAGTACTTC. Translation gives CASSVGRRTTYEQYF.